Detailed here is one TCR beta chain. The same CDR3 is also encoded by other DNA sequences in this sample. Measured with immunoSEQ multiplex PCR; TCRdb has only the in-frame clones, and not every one. This sample has under 100,000 clones, with around 90% found just once. This sample stems from a study of PD-L1 blockade in urothelial cancer. Across the study: A median blood sample held about 140,000 T cells and around 80,000 unique TCRs.

As to time point: pretreatment peripheral blood. V was clipped by 5 bases and J by 8 bases; unmatched bases: 12. Germline V gene lookup returns CDR1 SGHTA and CDR2 FQGNSA. The CDR3 has 14 amino acids. The TCR was taken from a man aged 55 to 69 with urothelial cancer. V is TRBV7-2 and J is TRBJ2-7; 7 nucleotides match TRBD2. The material sequenced was PBMCs, taken around atezolizumab (anti-PD-L1) treatment. In DNA, the CDR3 is TGTGCCAGCAGCAACGATGGGAGGGGTGGTAAGCAGTACTTC. This gives the protein CASSNDGRGGKQYF.